This TCR beta chain was sequenced during a study of blood T cell repertoires in COVID-19. Trimming took off 0 bases at V and 7 bases at J, with 12 bases between the two ends. CDR1 LGHNA and CDR2 YNFKEQ come from the germline V gene. The CDR3 extends over 15 amino acids. Original processing notes: Amplified reference gene primers provided the basis for estimating nucleated cell counts. Using immunoSEQ multiplex PCR, the repertoire was profiled, and TCRdb retains in-frame clones only, with some absent. V and J calls and clone size are given by that table; D and trimming were obtained from the DNA. The sample has 150,000 to 200,000 clones, 75% to 90% seen once.

This TCR was recovered from a woman younger than 30 who had recovered from COVID-19. This chain joins TRBV4-2 and TRBJ2-2; D may be TRBD1 (5 bases). Material: PBMCs or T cells enriched from blood (not recorded which). As DNA, the CDR3 is TGTGCCAGCAGCCAAGAGCTAGGGCAGGGCGGGGAGCTGTTTTTT. It codes for CASSQELGQGGELFF.